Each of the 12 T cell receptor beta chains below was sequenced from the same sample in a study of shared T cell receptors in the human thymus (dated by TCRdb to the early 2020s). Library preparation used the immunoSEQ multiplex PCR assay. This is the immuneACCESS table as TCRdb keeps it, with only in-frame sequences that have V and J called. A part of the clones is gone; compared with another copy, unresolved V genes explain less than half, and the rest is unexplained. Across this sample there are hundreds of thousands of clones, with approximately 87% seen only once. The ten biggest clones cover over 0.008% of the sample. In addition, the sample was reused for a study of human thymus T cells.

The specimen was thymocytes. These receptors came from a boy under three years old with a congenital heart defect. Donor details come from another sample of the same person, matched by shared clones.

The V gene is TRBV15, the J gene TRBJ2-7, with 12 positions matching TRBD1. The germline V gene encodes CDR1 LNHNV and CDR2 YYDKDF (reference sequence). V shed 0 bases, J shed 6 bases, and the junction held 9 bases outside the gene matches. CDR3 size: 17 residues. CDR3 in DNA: TGTGCCACCAGCAGAGACCCGCCGGGACAGGGGGCCCGCGAGCAGTACTTC. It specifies CATSRDPPGQGAREQYF.

The CDR3 is CASSLGSRDRGHETQYF. CDR3 DNA sequence: TGTGCCAGCAGTTTAGGTTCGCGGGACAGGGGGCATGAGACCCAGTACTTC. The chain has TRBV28 and TRBJ2-5; 12 positions match TRBD1. This CDR3 spans 17 amino acids. The germline CDR1 and CDR2 sequences are MDHEN and SYDVKM. With 2 bases clipped from V and 5 bases from J, the junction kept 9 bases outside the gene matches. Supplemented by reference TRBV28 and TRBJ2-5, the full variable domain reads DVKVTQSSRYLVKRTGEKVFLECVQDMDHENMFWYRQDPGLGLRLIYFSYDVKMKEKGDIPEGYSVSREKKERFSLILESASTNQTSMYLCASSLGSRDRGHETQYFGPGTRLLVL.

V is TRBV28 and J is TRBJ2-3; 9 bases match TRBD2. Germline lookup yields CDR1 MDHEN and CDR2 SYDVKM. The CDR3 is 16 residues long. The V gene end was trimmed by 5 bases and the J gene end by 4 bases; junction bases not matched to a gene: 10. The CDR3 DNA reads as TGTGCCAGCAGTCCCCCCCGGGTAGCGGGGGCAGATACGCAGTATTTT. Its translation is CASSPPRVAGADTQYF.

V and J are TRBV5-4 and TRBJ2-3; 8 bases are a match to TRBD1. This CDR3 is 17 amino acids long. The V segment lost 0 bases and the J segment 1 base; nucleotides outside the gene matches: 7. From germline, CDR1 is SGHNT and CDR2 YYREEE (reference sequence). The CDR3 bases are TGTGCCAGCAGCTTGGGGCCTCAGGGGGCTTGCACAGATACGCAGTATTTT. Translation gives CASSLGPQGACTDTQYF.

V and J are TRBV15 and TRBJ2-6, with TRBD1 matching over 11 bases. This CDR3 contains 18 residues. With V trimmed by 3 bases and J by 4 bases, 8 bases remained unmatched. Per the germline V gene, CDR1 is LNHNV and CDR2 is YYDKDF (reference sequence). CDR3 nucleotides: TGTGCCACCAGCAGGCATGGACAGGGGGCGACCGGGGCCAACGTCCTGACTTTC. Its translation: CATSRHGQGATGANVLTF.

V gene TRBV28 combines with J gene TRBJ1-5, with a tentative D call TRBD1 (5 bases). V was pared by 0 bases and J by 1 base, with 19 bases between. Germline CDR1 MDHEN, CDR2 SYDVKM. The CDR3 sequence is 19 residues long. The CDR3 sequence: CASSLWGRDVWLSNQPQHF. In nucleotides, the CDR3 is TGTGCCAGCAGTTTATGGGGCAGGGATGTCTGGTTGAGCAATCAGCCCCAGCATTTT.

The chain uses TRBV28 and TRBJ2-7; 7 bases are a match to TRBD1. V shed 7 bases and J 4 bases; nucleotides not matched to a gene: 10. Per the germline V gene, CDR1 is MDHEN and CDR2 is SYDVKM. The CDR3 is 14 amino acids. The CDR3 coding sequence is TGTGCCAGCACCCCCAGGGGGTCGTTTTACGAGCAGTACTTC. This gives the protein CASTPRGSFYEQYF.

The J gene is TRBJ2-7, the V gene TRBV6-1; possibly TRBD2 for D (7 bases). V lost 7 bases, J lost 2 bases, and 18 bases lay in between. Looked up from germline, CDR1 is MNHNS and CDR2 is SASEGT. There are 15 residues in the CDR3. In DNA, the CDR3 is TGTGCCAGCATCTACAGGGTCGCGGGGGCCTACGAGCAGTACTTC. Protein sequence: CASIYRVAGAYEQYF.

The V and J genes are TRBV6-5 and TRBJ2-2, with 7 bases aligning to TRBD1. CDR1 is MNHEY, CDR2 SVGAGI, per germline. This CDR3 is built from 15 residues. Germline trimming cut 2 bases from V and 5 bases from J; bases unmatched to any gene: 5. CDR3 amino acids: CASSYTTGKTGELFF. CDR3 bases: TGTGCCAGCAGTTACACGACAGGGAAGACCGGGGAGCTGTTTTTT.

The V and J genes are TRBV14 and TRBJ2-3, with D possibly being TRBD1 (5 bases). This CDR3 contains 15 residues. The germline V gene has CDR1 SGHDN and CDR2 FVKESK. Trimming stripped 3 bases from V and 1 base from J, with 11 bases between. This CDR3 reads CASSQVQDRTDTQYF. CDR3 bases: TGTGCCAGCAGCCAGGTACAGGACCGCACAGATACGCAGTATTTT.

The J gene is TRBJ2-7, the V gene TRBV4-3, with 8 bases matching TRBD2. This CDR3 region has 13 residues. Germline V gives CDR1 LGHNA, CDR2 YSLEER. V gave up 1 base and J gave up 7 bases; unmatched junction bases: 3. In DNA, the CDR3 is TGCGCCAGCAGCCAAGCACGGGAGGGTGAGCAGTACTTC. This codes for CASSQAREGEQYF.

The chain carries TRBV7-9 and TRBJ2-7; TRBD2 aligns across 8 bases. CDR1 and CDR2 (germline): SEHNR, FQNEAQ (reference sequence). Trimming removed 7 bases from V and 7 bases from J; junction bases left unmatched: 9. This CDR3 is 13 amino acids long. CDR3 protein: CASKSSGVGEQYF. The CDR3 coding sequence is TGTGCCAGCAAAAGTAGCGGGGTTGGGGAGCAGTACTTC.